Below are 27 T cell receptor beta chains sequenced from a single sample in a study of blood T cell repertoires in COVID-19 (dated by TCRdb to the early 2020s). Receptor libraries were prepared by the immunoSEQ multiplex PCR assay. This immuneACCESS table, as held by TCRdb, lists in-frame sequences with V and J called but not all clones. Of the missing ones, under half trace to an unresolved V gene in checked studies; the others have no known cause. In all, the sample holds 200,000 to 250,000 clones, and nearly 90% of those were seen once. The ten biggest clones cover less than 14% of the sample. Sequencing input: PBMCs or T cells enriched from blood (not recorded which). The receptors come from a man under 40 who had recovered from COVID-19.

The rearrangement uses TRBV30 and TRBJ1-1, with D tentatively TRBD1 (5 bases). Trimming stripped 3 bases from V and 2 bases from J, with 10 bases between. This CDR3 has 13 residues. The germline CDR1 and CDR2 sequences are GTSNPN and SVGIG (reference sequence). The CDR3 coding sequence is TGTGCCTGGAGGGACACATATAACACTGAAGCTTTCTTT. Protein sequence: CAWRDTYNTEAFF.

V is TRBV28 and J is TRBJ2-3; D unclear. Germline V CDR1 and CDR2: MDHEN, SYDVKM. Trimming removed 5 bases from V and 2 bases from J, with 11 bases in between. This CDR3 has 14 amino acids. The chain's CDR3 is CASSPSPLTDTQYF. The CDR3 DNA follows: TGTGCCAGCAGTCCTTCTCCTCTCACAGATACGCAGTATTTT.

The chain has TRBV19 and TRBJ2-3; tentative D call: TRBD1 (6 bases). Germline CDR1 reads LNHDA; CDR2 reads SQIVND (reference sequence). Trimming shortened V by 3 bases and J by 3 bases, and 13 bases separated the two germline ends. The CDR3 loop spans 15 amino acids. The CDR3: CASSIGQGWTDTQYF. The CDR3 DNA follows: TGTGCCAGTAGTATCGGTCAGGGGTGGACAGATACGCAGTATTTT.

The rearrangement uses TRBV19 and TRBJ2-2; 14 bases agree with TRBD2. J gave up 5 bases and V 9 bases, and 2 bases lay outside the gene matches. CDR1 LNHDA and CDR2 SQIVND come from the germline V gene (reference sequence). The CDR3 spans 14 residues. The CDR3 loop reads CASRTSGGTGELFF. The CDR3 coding sequence is TGTGCCAGCAGGACTAGCGGGGGGACCGGGGAGCTGTTTTTT.

A word on this clone: The sample carries other DNA sequences with the same CDR3. The rearrangement joins TRBV2 to TRBJ2-7, with TRBD1 matching 10 bases. Germline CDR1 is SNHLY and CDR2 is FYNNEI. This CDR3 region has 13 residues. Trimming took 9 bases from V and 2 from J; bases not matched to a gene: 4. The CDR3 DNA sequence: TGTGCCAGTACGGGACAGGGGACCTACGAGCAGTACTTC. It encodes CASTGQGTYEQYF.

V and J are TRBV7-9 and TRBJ1-2, with TRBD1 as a possible D gene (5 bases). This CDR3 is 15 amino acids long. V was clipped by 1 base and J by 8 bases, with 17 bases between them. Germline assignment: CDR1 SEHNR and CDR2 FQNEAQ (reference sequence). CDR3 DNA: TGTGCCAGCAGCTTAGGAGGGGAGGCTTCACGCGGCTACACCTTC. The encoded protein is CASSLGGEASRGYTF.

This clone has just one count. CDR3 amino acids: CASSREMNTEAFF. CDR3 nucleotide sequence: TGTGCCAGCAGCCGGGAGATGAACACTGAAGCTTTCTTT. The chain links TRBV7-3 to TRBJ1-1; D unresolved. CDR3 length equals 13 residues. Trimming removed 5 bases at V and 0 bases at J, with 7 bases between. The germline V gene encodes CDR1 SGHTA and CDR2 FQGTGA.

This clone was detected only once. The V gene is TRBV5-4, the J gene TRBJ2-5; maybe TRBD2 (7 bases). CDR1 and CDR2 (germline): SGHNT, YYREEE (reference sequence). The CDR3 has 16 residues. V gave up 0 bases and J gave up 6 bases, with 18 bases separating them. The chain's CDR3 is CASSLVVGGQGKTQYF. The CDR3 DNA reads TGTGCCAGCAGCTTGGTGGTGGGGGGGCAAGGAAAGACCCAGTACTTC.

This clone appeared a single time. The chain links TRBV28 to TRBJ2-7; 8 bases align to TRBD2. Trimming at V came to 5 bases and at J to 5 bases, leaving 8 bases not matched to a gene. The CDR3 totals 14 residues. Germline V lookup: CDR1 MDHEN, CDR2 SYDVKM. CDR3 DNA sequence: TGTGCCAGCAGTCCATCGGGACTAGAAGACGAGCAGTACTTC. Translating it yields CASSPSGLEDEQYF.

The CDR3 spells CASSPPGTGKGYEQYF. CDR3 nucleotide sequence: TGTGCCAGCTCACCACCGGGGACAGGGAAAGGCTACGAGCAGTACTTC. V usage is TRBV18 and J usage is TRBJ2-7; 9 bases align to TRBD1. Germline V lookup: CDR1 KGHSH, CDR2 LQKENI. The CDR3 has 16 residues. The ends lost 0 bases at V and 3 bases at J; junction bases unmatched: 6.

J is TRBJ1-1 and V is TRBV5-1, with D possibly TRBD1 on 6 matching bases. In germline, CDR1 is SGHRS, CDR2 YFSETQ. The CDR3 has 16 amino acids. V was cut by 0 bases and J by 1 base, with 13 bases left in between. The CDR3 here is CASSLGRGGRNTEAFF. CDR3 sequence (DNA): TGCGCCAGCAGCTTGGGTAGGGGGGGCCGGAACACTGAAGCTTTCTTT. The variable domain in full, with the rest retrieved from reference TRBV5-1 and TRBJ1-1, is KAGVTQTPRYLIKTRGQQVTLSCSPISGHRSVSWYQQTPGQGLQFLFEYFSETQRNKGNFPGRFSGRQFSNSRSEMNVSTLELGDSALYLCASSLGRGGRNTEAFFGQGTRLTVV.

The chain is built from TRBV30 and TRBJ2-5; no clear D gene. Trimming removed 8 bases from V and 7 bases from J, with 17 bases in between. This CDR3 comprises 12 residues. The V gene's germline CDR1 is GTSNPN and CDR2 SVGIG (reference sequence). CDR3 amino acids: CAAGRPSGTQYF. The CDR3 DNA sequence: TGTGCCGCCGGCCGACCCTCAGGGACCCAGTACTTC.

This clone was counted once. At the DNA level, this CDR3 is encoded by other sequences in the same sample as well. V usage is TRBV28 and J usage is TRBJ1-2; 9 bases align to TRBD1. This CDR3 has 14 amino acids. Germline CDR1 is MDHEN and CDR2 is SYDVKM. V was pared by 8 bases and J by 2 bases, with 6 bases of the junction left unmatched. CDR3 coding DNA: TGTGCCAGCTCTCCTACAGGGGGCAACTATGGCTACACCTTC. This gives the protein CASSPTGGNYGYTF.

The chain carries TRBV6-5 and TRBJ2-7; 7 bases are shared with TRBD1. J lost 3 bases, V lost 5 bases, and 10 bases had no gene match. This CDR3 region has 15 residues. In germline, CDR1 is MNHEY, CDR2 SVGAGI. The CDR3 DNA reads as TGTGCCAGCAGTAATCCGACAGGGCCAAACTACGAGCAGTACTTC. It specifies CASSNPTGPNYEQYF.

The chain employs TRBV29-1 and TRBJ2-1, with TRBD1 matching over 7 bases. The CDR3 is 14 amino acids. The germline V gene encodes CDR1 SQVTM and CDR2 ANQGSEA. The junction had 9 bases not matched to a gene; V was cut back by 4 bases and J by 6 bases. The CDR3 nucleotides are TGCAGCGTTGCACAGGGGTACTTGAGCAATGAGCAGTTCTTC. Protein sequence: CSVAQGYLSNEQFF.

The chain links TRBV5-1 to TRBJ2-5; TRBD2 matches at 7 bases. Germline trimming cut 7 bases from V and 5 bases from J; bases unmatched to any gene: 11. The CDR3 runs to 14 residues. Germline loops: CDR1 SGHRS, CDR2 YFSETQ. CDR3 coding DNA: TGCGCCAGCGCCTGGGGGGGATCGGGGGAGACCCAGTACTTC. This codes for CASAWGGSGETQYF. Using reference TRBV5-1 and TRBJ2-5 for the parts outside the CDR3, the full variable domain is KAGVTQTPRYLIKTRGQQVTLSCSPISGHRSVSWYQQTPGQGLQFLFEYFSETQRNKGNFPGRFSGRQFSNSRSEMNVSTLELGDSALYLCASAWGGSGETQYFGPGTRLLVL.

The rearrangement joins TRBV6-6 to TRBJ2-7, with TRBD2 matching over 8 bases. This CDR3 contains 15 residues. The V and J ends lost 6 bases and 0 bases, in that order; junction bases with no gene match: 7. Looked up from germline, CDR1 is MNHNY and CDR2 is SVGAGI (reference sequence). The CDR3 is CASRPQSGGSYEQYF. CDR3 coding DNA: TGTGCCAGCAGACCGCAAAGCGGGGGCTCCTACGAGCAGTACTTC.

The V and J genes are TRBV29-1 and TRBJ1-5; possibly TRBD1 for D (5 bases). CDR1 is SQVTM, CDR2 ANQGSEA, per germline. This CDR3 is built from 12 residues. Between the trimmed V and J ends, which lost 8 bases and 1 base, there was a span of 9 bases. CDR3 bases: TGCAGCCCCGGGGGGAGCAATCAGCCCCAGCATTTT. This sequence encodes CSPGGSNQPQHF.

This clone was observed a few times. This chain links TRBV28 with TRBJ2-3, with no clear D. The CDR3 runs to 12 residues. Trimming shortened V by 5 bases and J by 3 bases, and 6 bases separated the two germline ends. Germline V lookup: CDR1 MDHEN, CDR2 SYDVKM. CDR3 loop: CASSPQTDTQYF. The DNA for the CDR3 is TGTGCCAGCAGTCCCCAGACAGATACGCAGTATTTT. Full variable domain (rest looked up from reference TRBV28 and TRBJ2-3): DVKVTQSSRYLVKRTGEKVFLECVQDMDHENMFWYRQDPGLGLRLIYFSYDVKMKEKGDIPEGYSVSREKKERFSLILESASTNQTSMYLCASSPQTDTQYFGPGTRLTVL.

This chain links TRBV6-5 with TRBJ2-1, with unresolved D. Germline assignment: CDR1 MNHEY and CDR2 SVGAGI. V lost 0 bases and J 9 bases, leaving 9 bases between the germline ends. The CDR3 totals 13 residues. The chain's CDR3 is CASSYSNLSEQFF. The CDR3 coding sequence is TGTGCCAGCAGTTACTCCAATCTGAGTGAGCAGTTCTTC.

J is TRBJ1-1 and V is TRBV30, with D perhaps matching TRBD1 (5 bases). The CDR3 consists of 13 residues. V lost 5 bases, J lost 0 bases, and 10 bases lay in between. Germline V gene sequence: CDR1 GTSNPN, CDR2 SVGIG (reference sequence). The CDR3 here is CAWGGHVNTEAFF. DNA of the CDR3: TGTGCCTGGGGCGGACACGTGAACACTGAAGCTTTCTTT.

The chain combines TRBV5-1 with TRBJ2-7; TRBD2 aligns across 7 bases. Trimming cost V 4 bases and J 0 bases; bases outside gene matches: 7. The CDR3 spans 15 residues. Per germline, CDR1 SGHRS and CDR2 YFSETQ. CDR3 coding DNA: TGCGCCAGCAGCCCCCGGCCGGGGGGCTCCTACGAGCAGTACTTC. This encodes CASSPRPGGSYEQYF. Supplemented by reference TRBV5-1 and TRBJ2-7, the full variable domain reads KAGVTQTPRYLIKTRGQQVTLSCSPISGHRSVSWYQQTPGQGLQFLFEYFSETQRNKGNFPGRFSGRQFSNSRSEMNVSTLELGDSALYLCASSPRPGGSYEQYFGPGTRLTVT.

This CDR3 is CASSLGGRGLDEQYF. In nucleotides, the CDR3 is TGCGCCAGCAGCCTGGGAGGCAGGGGGCTAGACGAGCAGTACTTC. This sequence joins TRBV5-1 and TRBJ2-7; 8 bases are a match to TRBD1. Germline V gene data show CDR1 as SGHRS and CDR2 as YFSETQ. V lost 4 bases, J lost 5 bases, and 11 bases stayed unmatched. This CDR3 has 15 residues.

The chain joins TRBV10-1 to TRBJ2-3, with TRBD1 as a possible D gene (5 bases). CDR3 size: 13 residues. Trimming stripped 1 base from V and 8 bases from J, with 10 bases between. Germline lookup yields CDR1 WNHNN and CDR2 SYGVQD (reference sequence). This CDR3 is CASSEWAQGTQYF. CDR3 in DNA: TGCGCCAGCAGTGAGTGGGCCCAGGGTACGCAGTATTTT.

For the CDR3, the DNA is TGTGCCAGTAGTCCCCCTCAGGGGTTTCACGGCTACACCTTC. Translation: CASSPPQGFHGYTF. This chain joins TRBV19 and TRBJ1-2, with D possibly TRBD1 on 6 matching bases. CDR1 and CDR2 (germline): LNHDA, SQIVND (reference sequence). V was trimmed by 5 bases and J by 8 bases, leaving 18 bases between them. The CDR3 runs 14 residues.

This clone was counted once. This rearrangement joins TRBV5-4 to TRBJ1-1, with a tentative D call TRBD1 (6 bases). The CDR3 consists of 15 residues. Germline V lookup: CDR1 SGHNT, CDR2 YYREEE (reference sequence). Trimming removed 9 bases from V and 1 base from J, with 19 bases in between. CDR3 in amino acids: CATCGGGHQNTEAFF. In DNA form, the CDR3 reads TGTGCCACCTGTGGGGGGGGACACCAGAACACTGAAGCTTTCTTT.

The V gene is TRBV7-9, the J gene TRBJ2-1, with D tentatively TRBD2 (6 bases). Germline CDR1 is SEHNR and CDR2 is FQNEAQ (reference sequence). CDR3 length equals 13 residues. V was trimmed by 5 bases and J by 9 bases, leaving 14 bases between them. The CDR3 sequence is CASSHPISGEQFF. The CDR3 DNA reads TGTGCCAGCAGCCATCCCATTAGCGGTGAGCAGTTCTTC.